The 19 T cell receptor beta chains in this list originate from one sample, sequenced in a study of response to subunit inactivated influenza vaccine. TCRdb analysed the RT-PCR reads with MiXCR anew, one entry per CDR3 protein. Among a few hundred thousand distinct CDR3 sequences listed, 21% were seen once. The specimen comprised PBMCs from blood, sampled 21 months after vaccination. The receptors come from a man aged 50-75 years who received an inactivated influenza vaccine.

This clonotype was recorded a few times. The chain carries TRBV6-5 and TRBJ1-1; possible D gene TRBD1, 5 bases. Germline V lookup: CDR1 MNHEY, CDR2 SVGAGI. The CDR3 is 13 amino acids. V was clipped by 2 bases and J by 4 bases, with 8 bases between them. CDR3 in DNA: TGTGCCAGCAGTTACGGAGGGGCCACTGAAGCTTTCTTT. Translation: CASSYGGATEAFF.

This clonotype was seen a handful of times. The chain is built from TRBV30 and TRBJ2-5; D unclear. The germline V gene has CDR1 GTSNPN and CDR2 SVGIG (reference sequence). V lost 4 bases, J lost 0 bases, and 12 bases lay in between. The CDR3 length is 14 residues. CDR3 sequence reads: CAWNRGTYQETQYF. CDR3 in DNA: TGTGCCTGGAATCGAGGCACGTACCAAGAGACCCAGTACTTC.

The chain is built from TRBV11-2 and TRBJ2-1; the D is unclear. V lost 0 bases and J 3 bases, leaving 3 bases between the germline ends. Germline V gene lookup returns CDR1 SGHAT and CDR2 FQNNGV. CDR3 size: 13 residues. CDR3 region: CASSLEGYNEQFF. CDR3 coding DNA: TGTGCCAGCAGCTTAGAGGGCTACAATGAGCAGTTCTTC.

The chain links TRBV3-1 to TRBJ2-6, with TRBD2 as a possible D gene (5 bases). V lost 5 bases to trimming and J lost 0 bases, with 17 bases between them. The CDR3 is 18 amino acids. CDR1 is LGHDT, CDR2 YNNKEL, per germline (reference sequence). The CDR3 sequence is CASSDIARTYSGANVLTF. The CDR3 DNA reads TGTGCCAGCAGCGATATAGCGCGGACTTACTCTGGGGCCAACGTCCTGACTTTC.

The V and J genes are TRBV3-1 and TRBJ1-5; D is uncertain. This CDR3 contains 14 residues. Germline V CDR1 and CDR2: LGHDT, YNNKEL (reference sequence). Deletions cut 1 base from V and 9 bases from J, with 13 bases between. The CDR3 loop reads CASSQAQAAGPQHF. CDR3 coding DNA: TGTGCCAGCAGCCAAGCCCAGGCAGCTGGGCCCCAGCATTTT.

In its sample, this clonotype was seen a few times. DNA for the CDR3: TGTGCCAGCAGCAAAACTAGCGGGGGACTCTACGAGCAGTACTTC. Translated, it gives CASSKTSGGLYEQYF. V is TRBV7-2 and J is TRBJ2-7; 11 bases are shared with TRBD2. The CDR3 covers 15 residues. The V gene's germline CDR1 is SGHTA and CDR2 FQGNSA. Losses at the gene ends were 5 bases for V and 3 bases for J; bases not matched to a gene: 6.

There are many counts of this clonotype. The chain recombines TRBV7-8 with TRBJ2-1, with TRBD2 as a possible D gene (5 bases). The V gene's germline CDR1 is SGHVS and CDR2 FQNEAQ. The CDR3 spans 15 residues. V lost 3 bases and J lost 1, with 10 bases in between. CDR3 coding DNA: TGTGCCAGCAGCTTCGGAGGTTCTTCCTACAATGAGCAGTTCTTC. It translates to CASSFGGSSYNEQFF. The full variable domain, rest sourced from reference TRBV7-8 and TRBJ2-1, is GAGVSQSPRYKVAKRGQDVALRCDPISGHVSLFWYQQALGQGPEFLTYFQNEAQLDKSGLPSDRFFAERPEGSVSTLKIQRTQQEDSAVYLCASSFGGSSYNEQFFGPGTRLTVL.

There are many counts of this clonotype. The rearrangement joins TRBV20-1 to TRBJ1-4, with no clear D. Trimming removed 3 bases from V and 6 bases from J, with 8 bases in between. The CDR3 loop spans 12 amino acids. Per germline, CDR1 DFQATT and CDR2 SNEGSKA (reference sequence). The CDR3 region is CSASFGYEKLFF. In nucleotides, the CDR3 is TGCAGTGCTAGTTTTGGTTATGAAAAACTGTTTTTT.

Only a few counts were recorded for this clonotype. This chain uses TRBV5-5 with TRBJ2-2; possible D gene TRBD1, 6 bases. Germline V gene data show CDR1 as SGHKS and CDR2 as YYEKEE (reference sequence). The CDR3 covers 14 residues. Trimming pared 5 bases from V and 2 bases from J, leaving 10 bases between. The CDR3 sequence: CASRPGHNTGELFF. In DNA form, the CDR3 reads TGTGCCAGCAGGCCGGGACACAACACCGGGGAGCTGTTTTTT.

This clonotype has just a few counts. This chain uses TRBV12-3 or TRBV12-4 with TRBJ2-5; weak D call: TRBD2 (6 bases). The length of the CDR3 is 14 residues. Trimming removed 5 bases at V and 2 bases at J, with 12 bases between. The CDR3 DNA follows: TGTGCCAGCAGTACCGGAGGGATTCAAGAGACCCAGTACTTC. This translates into CASSTGGIQETQYF.

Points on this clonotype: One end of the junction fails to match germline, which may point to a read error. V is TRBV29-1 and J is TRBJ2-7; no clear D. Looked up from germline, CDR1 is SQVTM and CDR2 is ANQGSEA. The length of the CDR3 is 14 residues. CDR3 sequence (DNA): TGCAGCGTCGGCGGCCCTGGACGGAGCTACGAGCAGAACTTC. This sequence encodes CSVGGPGRSYEQNF.

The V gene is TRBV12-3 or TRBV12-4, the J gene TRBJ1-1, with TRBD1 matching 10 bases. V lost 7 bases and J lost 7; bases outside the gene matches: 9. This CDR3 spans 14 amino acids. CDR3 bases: TGTGCCAGCAATGACCGGGACAGGGGAGGTGAAGCTTTCTTT. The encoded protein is CASNDRDRGGEAFF.

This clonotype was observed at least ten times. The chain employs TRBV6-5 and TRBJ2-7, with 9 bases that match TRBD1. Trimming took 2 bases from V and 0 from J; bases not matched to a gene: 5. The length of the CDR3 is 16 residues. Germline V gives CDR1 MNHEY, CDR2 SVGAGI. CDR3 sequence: CASSYPGQGSSYEQYF. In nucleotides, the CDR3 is TGTGCCAGCAGTTACCCTGGACAGGGGAGCTCCTACGAGCAGTACTTC.

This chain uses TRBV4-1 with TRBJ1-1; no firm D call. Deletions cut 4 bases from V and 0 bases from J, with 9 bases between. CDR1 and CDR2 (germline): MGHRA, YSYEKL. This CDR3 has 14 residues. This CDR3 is CASSRMELNTEAFF. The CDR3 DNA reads TGCGCCAGCAGCCGGATGGAGCTGAACACTGAAGCTTTCTTT.

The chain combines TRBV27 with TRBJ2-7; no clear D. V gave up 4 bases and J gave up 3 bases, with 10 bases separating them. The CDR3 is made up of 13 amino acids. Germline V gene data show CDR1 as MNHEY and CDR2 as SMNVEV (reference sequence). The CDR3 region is CASSYGRYYEQYF. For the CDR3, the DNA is TGTGCCAGCAGTTATGGTCGCTACTACGAGCAGTACTTC.

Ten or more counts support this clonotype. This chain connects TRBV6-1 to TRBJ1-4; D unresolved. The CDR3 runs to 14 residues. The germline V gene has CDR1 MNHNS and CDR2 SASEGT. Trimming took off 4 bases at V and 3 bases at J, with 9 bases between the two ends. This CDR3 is CASSVSEANEKLFF. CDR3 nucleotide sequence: TGTGCCAGCAGTGTCTCGGAGGCTAATGAAAAACTGTTTTTT.

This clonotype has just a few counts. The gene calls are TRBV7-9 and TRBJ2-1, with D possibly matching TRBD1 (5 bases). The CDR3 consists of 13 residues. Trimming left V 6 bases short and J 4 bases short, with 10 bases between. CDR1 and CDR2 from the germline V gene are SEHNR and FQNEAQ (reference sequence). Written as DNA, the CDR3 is TGTGCCAGCAGTTTCCAGGGTTACAATGAGCAGTTCTTC. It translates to CASSFQGYNEQFF.

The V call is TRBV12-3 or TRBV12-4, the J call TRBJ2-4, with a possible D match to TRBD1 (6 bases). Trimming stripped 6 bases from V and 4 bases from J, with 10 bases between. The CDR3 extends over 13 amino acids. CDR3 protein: CASSPGQKNIQYF. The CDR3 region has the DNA TGTGCCAGCAGCCCTGGACAGAAAAACATTCAGTACTTC.

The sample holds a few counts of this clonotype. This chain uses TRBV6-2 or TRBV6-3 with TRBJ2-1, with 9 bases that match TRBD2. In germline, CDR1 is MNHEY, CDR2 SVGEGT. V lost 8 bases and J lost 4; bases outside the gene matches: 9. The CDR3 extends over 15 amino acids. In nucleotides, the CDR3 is TGTGCCAGCTACCACGGGGCGGGAGGGTACAATGAGCAGTTCTTC. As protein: CASYHGAGGYNEQFF.